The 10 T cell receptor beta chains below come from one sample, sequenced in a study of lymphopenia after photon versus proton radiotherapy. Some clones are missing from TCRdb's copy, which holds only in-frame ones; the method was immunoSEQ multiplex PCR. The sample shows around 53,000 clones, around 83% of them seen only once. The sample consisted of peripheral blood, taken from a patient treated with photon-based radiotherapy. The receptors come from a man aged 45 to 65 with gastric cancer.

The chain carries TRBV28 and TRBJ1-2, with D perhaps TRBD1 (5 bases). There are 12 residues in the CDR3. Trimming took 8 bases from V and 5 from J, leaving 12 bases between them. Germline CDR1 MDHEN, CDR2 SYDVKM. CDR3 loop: CASYRGRYGYTF. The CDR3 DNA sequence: TGTGCCAGCTATAGGGGACGTTATGGCTACACCTTC.

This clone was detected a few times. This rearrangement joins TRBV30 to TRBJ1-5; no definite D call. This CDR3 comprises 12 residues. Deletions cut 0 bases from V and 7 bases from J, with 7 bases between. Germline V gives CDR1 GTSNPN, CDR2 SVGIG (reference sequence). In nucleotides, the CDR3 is TGTGCCTGGAGTGTAGAGGAGCAGCCCCAGCATTTT. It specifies CAWSVEEQPQHF. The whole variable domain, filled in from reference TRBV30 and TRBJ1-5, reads SQTIHQWPATLVQPVGSPLSLECTVEGTSNPNLYWYRQAAGRGLQLLFYSVGIGQISSEVPQNLSASRPQDRQFILSSKKLLLSDSGFYLCAWSVEEQPQHFGDGTRLSIL.

CDR3 residues: CASSLGGPTDTQYF. CDR3 nucleotide sequence: TGTGCCAGCAGCTTGGGCGGACCCACAGATACGCAGTATTTT. The chain recombines TRBV11-2 with TRBJ2-3; the D is unclear. There are 14 residues in the CDR3. Trimming pared 3 bases from V and 2 bases from J, leaving 9 bases between. CDR1 SGHAT and CDR2 FQNNGV come from the germline V gene.

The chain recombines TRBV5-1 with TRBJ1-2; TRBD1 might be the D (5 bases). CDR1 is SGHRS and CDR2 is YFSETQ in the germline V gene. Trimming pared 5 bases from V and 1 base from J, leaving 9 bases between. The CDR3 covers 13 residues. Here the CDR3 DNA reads TGCGCCAGCAGGTTGACAGATAACTATGGCTACACCTTC. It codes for CASRLTDNYGYTF.

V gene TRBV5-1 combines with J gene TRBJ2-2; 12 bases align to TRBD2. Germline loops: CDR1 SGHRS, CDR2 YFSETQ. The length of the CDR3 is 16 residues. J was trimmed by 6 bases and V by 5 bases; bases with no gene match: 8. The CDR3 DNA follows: TGCGCCAGCAGAGCGCCGGGACTAGCGGGCTCCGGGGAGCTGTTTTTT. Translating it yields CASRAPGLAGSGELFF.

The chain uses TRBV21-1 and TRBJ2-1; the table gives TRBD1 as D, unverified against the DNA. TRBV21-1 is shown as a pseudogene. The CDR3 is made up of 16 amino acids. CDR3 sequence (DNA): TGTGCCAGCAGCGCCCAAGGGCCAGGGGCTGGCAATGAGCAGTTCTTC. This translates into CASSAQGPGAGNEQFF.

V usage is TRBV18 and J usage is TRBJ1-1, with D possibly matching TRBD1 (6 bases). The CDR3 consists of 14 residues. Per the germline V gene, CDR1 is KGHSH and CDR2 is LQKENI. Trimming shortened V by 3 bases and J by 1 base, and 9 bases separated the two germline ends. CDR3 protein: CASSPQGQNTEAFF. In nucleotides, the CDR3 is TGTGCCAGCTCACCTCAGGGGCAGAACACTGAAGCTTTCTTT.

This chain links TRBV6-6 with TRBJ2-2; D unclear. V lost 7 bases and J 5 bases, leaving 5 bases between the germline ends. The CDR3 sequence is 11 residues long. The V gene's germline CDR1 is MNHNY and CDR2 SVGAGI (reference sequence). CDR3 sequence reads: CASTWTGELFF. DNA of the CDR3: TGTGCCAGCACCTGGACCGGGGAGCTGTTTTTT.

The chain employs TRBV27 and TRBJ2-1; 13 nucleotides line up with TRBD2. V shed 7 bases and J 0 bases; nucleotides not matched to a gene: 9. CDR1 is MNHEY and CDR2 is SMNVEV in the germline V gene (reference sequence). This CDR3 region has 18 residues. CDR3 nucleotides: TGTGCCAGCAACCAACTAGCGGGAGGGGTGAGCTCCTACAATGAGCAGTTCTTC. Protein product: CASNQLAGGVSSYNEQFF.

The CDR3 protein is CASSSGATNYGYTF. CDR3 in DNA: TGTGCCAGCAGTTCGGGCGCAACTAACTATGGCTACACCTTC. The chain joins TRBV28 to TRBJ1-2, with D hard to call. This CDR3 comprises 14 residues. Germline V gene lookup returns CDR1 MDHEN and CDR2 SYDVKM. The germline V and J ends were trimmed by 4 bases and 0 bases, with 9 bases remaining between them.